The 30 T cell receptor beta chains in this list originate from one sample, sequenced in a study of cytotoxic CD8 clonotypes in ibrutinib-treated CLL. Measured with immunoSEQ multiplex PCR; TCRdb has only the in-frame clones, and not every one. The data show under 200,000 clones, about 80% seen once. This material consisted of PBMCs, taken after 12 months of ibrutinib treatment. These receptor sequences come from a human donor with chronic lymphocytic leukemia.

J is TRBJ2-7 and V is TRBV5-5, with D tentatively TRBD1 (6 bases). CDR1 and CDR2 (germline): SGHKS, YYEKEE (reference sequence). The CDR3 is 14 amino acids. Trimming took 4 bases from V and 0 from J, leaving 11 bases between them. CDR3 nucleotide sequence: TGTGCCAGCAGCCGGGACATTCCCTCCTACGAGCAGTACTTC. Its translation: CASSRDIPSYEQYF.

This chain links TRBV28 with TRBJ2-7; D is ambiguous. CDR3 size: 11 residues. Trimming stripped 5 bases from V and 2 bases from J, with 4 bases between. Germline CDR1 and CDR2: MDHEN and SYDVKM. The DNA for the CDR3 is TGTGCCAGCAGTCTCACCTACGAGCAGTACTTC. This encodes CASSLTYEQYF.

The chain employs TRBV28 and TRBJ1-2; D remains ambiguous. The CDR3 runs 10 residues. The germline V and J ends were trimmed by 8 bases and 8 bases, with 9 bases remaining between them. Per germline, CDR1 MDHEN and CDR2 SYDVKM. CDR3 nucleotides: TGTGCCAGCGAGTCCCTAGGCTACACCTTC. Amino acids: CASESLGYTF.

This clone has a single count. In the same sample, other DNA sequences code for this CDR3. The rearrangement links TRBV5-1 to TRBJ1-5; TRBD1 is a possible D gene (6 bases). The CDR3 has 15 amino acids. V was trimmed by 0 bases and J by 3 bases, leaving 10 bases between them. The germline gives CDR1 SGHRS, CDR2 YFSETQ. CDR3 in amino acids: CASSLEGVSNQPQHF. CDR3 coding DNA: TGCGCCAGCAGCTTGGAGGGGGTTTCCAATCAGCCCCAGCATTTT.

V gene TRBV7-2 combines with J gene TRBJ2-7, with TRBD2 matching 7 bases. With 5 bases clipped from V and 0 bases from J, the junction kept 7 bases outside the gene matches. Germline CDR1 SGHTA, CDR2 FQGNSA. The CDR3 runs to 15 residues. The CDR3 DNA reads TGTGCCAGCAGCCCACTGCGGGGGATCTCCTACGAGCAGTACTTC. Translated: CASSPLRGISYEQYF.

This rearrangement joins TRBV5-6 to TRBJ1-2, with 12 bases aligning to TRBD1. The CDR3 length is 19 residues. Per germline, CDR1 SGHDT and CDR2 YYEEEE. After removal of 3 bases from V and 2 bases from J, the junction contained 14 bases not matched to a gene. CDR3 coding DNA: TGTGCCAGCAGCTACCCGACCGGGACAGGGGGCTCGTTGAACTATGGCTACACCTTC. Its translation: CASSYPTGTGGSLNYGYTF. The whole variable domain, remainder taken from reference TRBV5-6 and TRBJ1-2, is DAGVTQSPTHLIKTRGQQVTLRCSPKSGHDTVSWYQQALGQGPQFIFQYYEEEERQRGNFPDRFSGHQFPNYSSELNVNALLLGDSALYLCASSYPTGTGGSLNYGYTFGSGTRLTVV.

V and J are TRBV7-2 and TRBJ2-4, with 10 nucleotides matching TRBD1. CDR1 is SGHTA and CDR2 is FQGNSA in the germline V gene. The CDR3 is made up of 16 amino acids. Germline trimming cut 5 bases from V and 2 bases from J; bases unmatched to any gene: 6. Here the CDR3 DNA reads TGTGCCAGCAGCCCTGGGACAGGGGAAACCAAAAACATTCAGTACTTC. Its translation: CASSPGTGETKNIQYF.

The genes are TRBV5-1 and TRBJ1-3; 7 positions agree with TRBD1. The CDR3 spans 15 residues. Germline V CDR1 and CDR2: SGHRS, YFSETQ. J gave up 0 bases and V 4 bases, and 4 bases lay outside the gene matches. CDR3 DNA: TGCGCCAGCAGCGCGACAGGGACCTCTGGAAACACCATATATTTT. Residues: CASSATGTSGNTIYF.

The CDR3 protein is CASSRDRVTGEQYF. The DNA of the CDR3 is TGTGCCAGCAGCCGCGACAGGGTGACAGGCGAGCAGTACTTC. This rearrangement joins TRBV6-5 to TRBJ2-7; 7 positions match TRBD1. V shed 6 bases and J 6 bases; nucleotides not matched to a gene: 11. Germline CDR1 MNHEY, CDR2 SVGAGI. The CDR3 totals 14 residues.

This clone was detected a few times. The V and J genes are TRBV5-3 and TRBJ2-3; TRBD1 aligns across 11 bases. TRBV5-3 is flagged as an ORF with uncertain function. V gave up 4 bases and J gave up 4 bases; unmatched junction bases: 5. The CDR3 contains 15 residues. The chain's CDR3 is CARSNGDRGADTQYF. DNA for the CDR3: TGTGCCAGAAGCAATGGGGACAGGGGGGCAGATACGCAGTATTTT.

V usage is TRBV7-8 and J usage is TRBJ2-7, with 7 bases that match TRBD1. The junction had 15 bases not matched to a gene; V was cut back by 6 bases and J by 7 bases. This CDR3 contains 15 residues. Germline V gene data show CDR1 as SGHVS and CDR2 as FQNEAQ. Written as DNA, the CDR3 is TGTGCCAGCAGACCCCCGGGACAGCTCTCGGGGGAGCAGTACTTC. It yields the protein CASRPPGQLSGEQYF.

This clone was seen a handful of times. The chain has TRBV5-5 and TRBJ2-5; D gene uncertain. Germline CDR1 is SGHKS and CDR2 is YYEKEE (reference sequence). The CDR3 consists of 13 residues. Trimming pared 2 bases from V and 3 bases from J, leaving 8 bases between. CDR3 in DNA: TGTGCCAGCAGCTTTCCCGGCAAAGAGACCCAGTACTTC. Translating it yields CASSFPGKETQYF.

V is TRBV28 and J is TRBJ1-1, with 8 bases identical to TRBD1. This CDR3 spans 13 amino acids. Germline values: CDR1 MDHEN, CDR2 SYDVKM. The V segment lost 7 bases and the J segment 0 bases; nucleotides outside the gene matches: 1. The CDR3 DNA sequence: TGTGCCAGCACAGGGGGCATGAACACTGAAGCTTTCTTT. Translated: CASTGGMNTEAFF.

The CDR3, as DNA: TGTGCCAGTAGTATGGGAGTAGGTCAGCCCCAGCATTTT. It is translated as CASSMGVGQPQHF. This chain joins TRBV19 and TRBJ1-5; D remains unclear. The germline V gene encodes CDR1 LNHDA and CDR2 SQIVND (reference sequence). The CDR3 spans 13 residues. V was clipped by 3 bases and J by 6 bases, with 9 bases between them.

The count of this clone is one. The CDR3 region has the DNA TGTGCCAGCAGCTCTCCCGGGACTAGCGGGACTAGATCCCAAGAGACCCAGTACTTC. It encodes CASSSPGTSGTRSQETQYF. This chain connects TRBV5-4 to TRBJ2-5, with TRBD2 identical over 13 bases. The V gene's germline CDR1 is SGHNT and CDR2 YYREEE (reference sequence). This CDR3 contains 19 residues. V lost 3 bases, J lost 1 base, and 12 bases stayed unmatched.

The chain uses TRBV13 and TRBJ2-7; the match to TRBD2 covers 12 bases. The CDR3 covers 16 residues. CDR1 is PRHDT, CDR2 FYEKMQ, per germline (reference sequence). V gave up 4 bases and J gave up 5 bases; unmatched junction bases: 9. The CDR3 sequence is CASSSLTSGRINEQYF. The CDR3 bases are TGTGCCAGCAGCTCGTTGACTAGCGGGAGAATAAACGAGCAGTACTTC. Using reference TRBV13 and TRBJ2-7 for the parts outside the CDR3, the full variable domain is AAGVIQSPRHLIKEKRETATLKCYPIPRHDTVYWYQQGPGQDPQFLISFYEKMQSDKGSIPDRFSAQQFSDYHSELNMSSLELGDSALYFCASSSLTSGRINEQYFGPGTRLTVT.

J is TRBJ2-5 and V is TRBV7-3, with 8 positions matching TRBD2. Germline CDR1 is SGHTA and CDR2 is FQGTGA. V shed 5 bases, J shed 7 bases, and the junction held 18 bases outside the gene matches. The CDR3 consists of 17 residues. CDR3 protein: CASSLQAGTSIEGTQYF. Written as DNA, the CDR3 is TGTGCCAGCAGCCTCCAGGCCGGGACTAGTATCGAAGGGACCCAGTACTTC.

This sequence joins TRBV14 and TRBJ1-1; D gene uncertain. Germline V gene lookup returns CDR1 SGHDN and CDR2 FVKESK. The CDR3 runs 12 residues. V was trimmed by 3 bases and J by 8 bases, leaving 10 bases between them. CDR3 region: CASSHYSLEAFF. CDR3 nucleotides: TGTGCCAGCAGCCACTACAGCTTAGAAGCTTTCTTT.

This sequence joins TRBV18 and TRBJ2-7; 7 bases agree with TRBD1. V lost 6 bases to trimming and J lost 0 bases; unmatched junction nucleotides: 2. This CDR3 is 13 amino acids long. Germline CDR1 is KGHSH and CDR2 is LQKENI. Written as DNA, the CDR3 is TGTGCCAGCTCGACAGGGATCTCCTACGAGCAGTACTTC. This codes for CASSTGISYEQYF.

V usage is TRBV19 and J usage is TRBJ1-1; D ambiguous. The CDR3 loop spans 14 amino acids. The germline V gene has CDR1 LNHDA and CDR2 SQIVND (reference sequence). V lost 5 bases to trimming and J lost 0 bases, with 10 bases between them. The CDR3: CASSQYGLNTEAFF. The CDR3 DNA follows: TGTGCCAGTAGTCAGTACGGGCTGAACACTGAAGCTTTCTTT. Based on the CDR3 plus reference TRBV19 and TRBJ1-1, the full variable domain is DGGITQSPKYLFRKEGQNVTLSCEQNLNHDAMYWYRQDPGQGLRLIYYSQIVNDFQKGDIAEGYSVSREKKESFPLTVTSAQKNPTAFYLCASSQYGLNTEAFFGQGTRLTVV.

The V call is TRBV29-1, the J call TRBJ2-7; 7 positions agree with TRBD2. Germline assignment: CDR1 SQVTM and CDR2 ANQGSEA. The V gene end was trimmed by 5 bases and the J gene end by 2 bases; junction bases not matched to a gene: 3. The CDR3 sequence is 12 residues long. In DNA, the CDR3 is TGCAGCGTTAGGCTAGCGGCCTACGAGCAGTACTTC. Translation gives CSVRLAAYEQYF.

The gene calls are TRBV28 and TRBJ2-3, with D possibly TRBD2 on 5 matching bases. From germline, CDR1 is MDHEN and CDR2 SYDVKM. The CDR3 totals 16 residues. Trimming pared 3 bases from V and 0 bases from J, leaving 13 bases between. The CDR3 DNA reads as TGTGCCAGCAGTTTTATACCAGCGGTTAGCACAGATACGCAGTATTTT. This encodes CASSFIPAVSTDTQYF.

The genes are TRBV18 and TRBJ2-7; D gene uncertain. Germline CDR1 and CDR2: KGHSH and LQKENI. The CDR3 sequence is 15 residues long. Trimming stripped 2 bases from V and 2 bases from J, with 13 bases between. The CDR3 DNA reads TGTGCCAGCTCACCAAACGGGTTGAAGGCCTACGAGCAGTACTTC. It is translated as CASSPNGLKAYEQYF.

The chain combines TRBV4-3 with TRBJ2-5; TRBD2 matches at 9 bases. Trimming cost V 2 bases and J 1 base; bases outside gene matches: 5. Germline V lookup: CDR1 LGHNA, CDR2 YSLEER. The CDR3 consists of 16 residues. CDR3 nucleotides: TGCGCCAGCAGCCAAAATAGCGGGGGACTCCAAGAGACCCAGTACTTC. The encoded protein is CASSQNSGGLQETQYF.

V and J are TRBV27 and TRBJ2-3, with 12 bases matching TRBD2. The CDR3 runs 15 residues. Per germline, CDR1 MNHEY and CDR2 SMNVEV (reference sequence). V shed 5 bases, J shed 4 bases, and the junction held 4 bases outside the gene matches. CDR3 sequence reads: CASSTRLAGADTQYF. CDR3 DNA sequence: TGTGCCAGCAGTACCCGACTAGCGGGAGCAGATACGCAGTATTTT.

The chain recombines TRBV7-2 with TRBJ2-5; a weak D match, TRBD2 (5 bases). Germline values: CDR1 SGHTA, CDR2 FQGNSA. CDR3 length: 15 amino acids. V lost 4 bases, J lost 4 bases, and 16 bases lay in between. In nucleotides, the CDR3 is TGTGCCAGCAGCTCCGGGGTTTATCTCGGAGAGACCCAGTACTTC. Its translation is CASSSGVYLGETQYF.

The chain recombines TRBV30 with TRBJ1-6, with TRBD1 matching 7 bases. The CDR3 runs to 15 residues. Trimming took 3 bases from V and 11 from J; bases not matched to a gene: 13. Germline V gene data show CDR1 as GTSNPN and CDR2 as SVGIG (reference sequence). This CDR3 is CAWSSTGFGGTPLHF. In DNA, the CDR3 is TGTGCCTGGAGCTCGACAGGGTTTGGTGGAACACCCCTCCACTTT.

V usage is TRBV19 and J usage is TRBJ2-6; TRBD2 matches at 7 bases. Germline CDR1 is LNHDA and CDR2 is SQIVND (reference sequence). The CDR3 loop spans 17 amino acids. Unmatched junction bases numbered 7, after V lost 3 bases and J lost 2 bases. In DNA form, the CDR3 reads TGTGCCAGTAGTATCCATGCGGGGGTTGCTGGGGCCAACGTCCTGACTTTC. The encoded protein is CASSIHAGVAGANVLTF.

This clone was counted once. The chain links TRBV7-2 to TRBJ1-2; maybe TRBD1 (6 bases). Per germline, CDR1 SGHTA and CDR2 FQGNSA. Between the trimmed V and J ends, which lost 1 base and 4 bases, there was a span of 10 bases. The CDR3 covers 14 residues. The DNA for the CDR3 is TGTGCCAGCAGCTTAGAAGGACAGCCCTATGGCTACACCTTC. Its translation is CASSLEGQPYGYTF.

This sequence joins TRBV28 and TRBJ2-7; D uncertain. Germline CDR1 is MDHEN and CDR2 is SYDVKM. The CDR3 is 12 residues long. Trimming removed 0 bases from V and 5 bases from J, with 5 bases in between. The CDR3 DNA sequence: TGTGCCAGCAGTTTATGGTTCAACGAGCAGTACTTC. This sequence encodes CASSLWFNEQYF.